The present T cell receptor (beta chain) was sequenced within a study of post-analysis software for immune sequencing data. Study results and limitations: Samples from a shared batch, those prepared together, strongly co-clustered by F measure. Included in a set of a few TRBV segments more frequent in patients than controls were TRBV5-6, TRBV5-1 and TRBV20-1.

Unique-molecular-identifier-tagged TCR beta cDNA libraries were used. Via MiXCR, TCRdb re-called the PCR reads, giving one row per CDR3 protein. This table holds around 200,000 distinct CDR3 sequences, over 25% found once. From germline, CDR1 is MNHNY and CDR2 SVGAGI (reference sequence). CDR3 length equals 12 residues. V lost 7 bases and J 5 bases, leaving 8 bases between the germline ends. This clonotype has a handful of counts. Its antigen is undetermined. The source of this sequence is a girl aged 2-17 years with multiple sclerosis. The specimen sequenced was blood. This chain uses TRBV6-6 with TRBJ2-2; perhaps D is TRBD1 or TRBD2 (5 bases each). CDR3 DNA sequence: TGTGCCAGCAATGAGGGGACCGGGGAGCTGTTTTTT. It translates to CASNEGTGELFF.